Below are 21 T cell receptor beta chains sequenced from a single sample in a study of type 1 and type 2 diabetes patients. Genomic DNA was the PCR template. A primer set of 30 forward and 13 reverse primers amplified the CDR3. Each CDR3 protein gets one entry after TCRdb re-called the multiplex PCR reads with MiXCR. The repertoire has a few hundred thousand distinct CDR3 sequences, over 45% of them found once; the top ten carry roughly 13%. Sequencing was performed on peripheral blood mononuclear cells (PBMCs). The receptors stem from a man aged 18 to 29 with type 2 diabetes.

The genes are TRBV6-2 or TRBV6-3 and TRBJ2-5, with 8 bases identical to TRBD2. The CDR3 runs 15 residues. V lost 2 bases and J lost 2; bases outside the gene matches: 4. The V gene's germline CDR1 is MNHEY and CDR2 SVGEGT. The CDR3 bases are TGTGCCAGCAGTTACCCGGGGACTAGTCAAGAGACCCAGTACTTC. Translating gives CASSYPGTSQETQYF.

The chain recombines TRBV5-1 with TRBJ2-3; 13 bases match TRBD2. This CDR3 is 17 amino acids long. The J segment lost 2 bases and the V segment lost 4 bases, leaving 7 bases of the junction unmatched. The germline V gene encodes CDR1 SGHRS and CDR2 YFSETQ. This chain's CDR3 is CASSARTSGGYTDTQYF. The DNA for the CDR3 is TGCGCCAGCAGCGCTAGGACTAGCGGGGGCTACACAGATACGCAGTATTTT.

As DNA, the CDR3 is TGTGCCAGCAGCTTAGAAGTCAGGGTTGAAACTGAAGCTTTCTTT. Translated: CASSLEVRVETEAFF. The rearrangement uses TRBV7-2 and TRBJ1-1, with D perhaps matching TRBD1 (5 bases). The CDR3 has 15 residues. V was clipped by 1 base and J by 5 bases, with 14 bases between them. Germline CDR1 reads SGHTA; CDR2 reads FQGNSA.

The J gene is TRBJ2-1, the V gene TRBV7-8, with 8 bases matching TRBD2. V shed 7 bases, J shed 2 bases, and the junction held 19 bases outside the gene matches. Per germline, CDR1 SGHVS and CDR2 FQNEAQ. The CDR3 is 19 residues long. The CDR3 loop is CASTHVGLAGDSPYNEQFF. The CDR3 DNA is TGTGCCAGCACCCATGTGGGGCTAGCGGGCGACAGCCCCTACAATGAGCAGTTCTTC.

The J gene is TRBJ1-2, the V gene TRBV6-6; D not resolved. Trimming took off 8 bases at V and 4 bases at J, with 11 bases between the two ends. The CDR3 spans 12 residues. The germline V gene encodes CDR1 MNHNY and CDR2 SVGAGI (reference sequence). The CDR3 loop is CASSADRYGYTF. For the CDR3, the DNA is TGTGCCAGCTCGGCAGATCGCTATGGCTACACCTTC.

CDR3 DNA: TGCAGTGCGAAGAAAGGGGTCTTTTACAATGAGCAGTTCTTC. The encoded protein is CSAKKGVFYNEQFF. The rearrangement uses TRBV20-1 and TRBJ2-1; possibly TRBD1 for D (5 bases). Trimming removed 6 bases from V and 4 bases from J, with 16 bases in between. There are 14 residues in the CDR3. CDR1 and CDR2 from the germline V gene are DFQATT and SNEGSKA (reference sequence).

The chain combines TRBV13 with TRBJ2-7; D is unclear. The V gene's germline CDR1 is PRHDT and CDR2 FYEKMQ (reference sequence). The germline V and J ends were trimmed by 5 bases and 2 bases, with 22 bases remaining between them. The CDR3 runs to 17 residues. In nucleotides, the CDR3 is TGTGCCAGCAGCACCCAGACGGATCTTGGGCCCCCCTACGAGCAGTACTTC. Protein: CASSTQTDLGPPYEQYF.

In nucleotides, the CDR3 is TGTGCCAGCAGAGCGACCCGAGGAGGGGTCGGGGAGCTGTTTTTT. This sequence encodes CASRATRGGVGELFF. The chain links TRBV2 to TRBJ2-2; perhaps TRBD2 as D (6 bases). Germline loops: CDR1 SNHLY, CDR2 FYNNEI. Trimming took off 6 bases at V and 7 bases at J, with 18 bases between the two ends. This CDR3 is 15 amino acids long.

This clonotype was recorded only once. V is TRBV7-9 and J is TRBJ2-2; D gene uncertain. V lost 0 bases and J 4 bases, leaving 18 bases between the germline ends. Germline-derived CDR1 and CDR2 are SEHNR and FQNEAQ (reference sequence). CDR3 length: 18 residues. The CDR3 DNA reads as TGTGCCAGCAGCTTAGCGTGGACCGTTACAATTAGCACCGGGGAGCTGTTTTTT. The encoded protein is CASSLAWTVTISTGELFF.

The genes are TRBV28 and TRBJ1-1; tentatively, D is TRBD1 (5 bases). V was clipped by 5 bases and J by 2 bases, with 12 bases between them. This CDR3 contains 14 residues. Germline-derived CDR1 and CDR2 are MDHEN and SYDVKM. The CDR3 coding sequence is TGTGCCAGCAGTAAACGGGGGGGAAACACTGAAGCTTTCTTT. Translating gives CASSKRGGNTEAFF.

This clonotype turned up a few times. The chain couples TRBV2 to TRBJ1-2; perhaps TRBD1 as D (5 bases). The germline gives CDR1 SNHLY, CDR2 FYNNEI. This CDR3 region has 14 residues. V was pared by 5 bases and J by 5 bases, with 15 bases between. CDR3 sequence reads: CASSPLGGSYGYTF. In DNA form, the CDR3 reads TGTGCCAGCAGTCCCCTTGGGGGTAGTTATGGCTACACCTTC.

This rearrangement joins TRBV9 to TRBJ2-2; D unresolved. Between the trimmed V and J ends, which lost 4 bases and 2 bases, there was a span of 12 bases. The CDR3 totals 15 residues. Germline CDR1 SGDLS, CDR2 YYNGEE. The CDR3 nucleotides read TGTGCCAGCAGCTTGAACGCTGATAACACCGGGGAGCTGTTTTTT. Amino acid sequence: CASSLNADNTGELFF.

The chain employs TRBV29-1 and TRBJ2-7, with 8 bases that match TRBD1. V shed 6 bases, J shed 4 bases, and the junction held 8 bases outside the gene matches. The germline CDR1 and CDR2 sequences are SQVTM and ANQGSEA. The CDR3 covers 13 residues. The CDR3: CSVTGGLSYEQYF. In nucleotides, the CDR3 is TGCAGCGTCACAGGGGGTTTGTCGTACGAGCAGTACTTC.

Ten or more counts support this clonotype. The chain uses TRBV19 and TRBJ2-7; 7 bases are a match to TRBD1. With 3 bases clipped from V and 3 bases from J, the junction kept 5 bases outside the gene matches. The CDR3 contains 14 residues. Germline lookup yields CDR1 LNHDA and CDR2 SQIVND (reference sequence). CDR3 DNA sequence: TGTGCCAGTAGTATGAGGGCAGGGGGCTACGAGCAGTACTTC. Translating gives CASSMRAGGYEQYF.

With regard to this clonotype: Relative to the germline gene, one junction end is altered; a read error may explain this. This chain connects TRBV5-1 to TRBJ1-6; D gene uncertain. This CDR3 contains 17 residues. Germline-derived CDR1 and CDR2 are SGHRS and YFSETQ. Here the CDR3 reads CASNLDSASSYNSPLHF. CDR3 coding DNA: TGCGCCAGCAACTTGGACTCCGCCAGCTCCTATAATTCACCCCTCCACTTT.

V and J are TRBV19 and TRBJ1-1, with D perhaps TRBD1 (5 bases). The CDR3 sequence is 14 residues long. Trimming removed 9 bases from V and 5 bases from J, with 19 bases in between. The germline gives CDR1 LNHDA, CDR2 SQIVND (reference sequence). The CDR3 sequence is CASSEPGMVTEAFF. The CDR3 coding sequence is TGTGCCAGCAGTGAACCAGGGATGGTAACTGAAGCTTTCTTT. The whole variable domain, remainder taken from reference TRBV19 and TRBJ1-1, is DGGITQSPKYLFRKEGQNVTLSCEQNLNHDAMYWYRQDPGQGLRLIYYSQIVNDFQKGDIAEGYSVSREKKESFPLTVTSAQKNPTAFYLCASSEPGMVTEAFFGQGTRLTVV.

This clonotype has a handful of counts. V and J are TRBV6-5 and TRBJ1-2; D remains unclear. The CDR3 contains 14 residues. Germline V gene data show CDR1 as MNHEY and CDR2 as SVGAGI. Trimming shortened V by 0 bases and J by 4 bases, and 9 bases separated the two germline ends. This chain's CDR3 is CASSYSGQSYGYTF. The CDR3 DNA sequence: TGTGCCAGCAGTTACTCTGGGCAAAGCTATGGCTACACCTTC.

This clonotype has more than one count but fewer than ten. In DNA form, the CDR3 reads TGTGCCAGCAGCGAGAGCGGTGTGGGGTTAGGCACAGATACGCAGTATTTT. Protein product: CASSESGVGLGTDTQYF. This rearrangement joins TRBV7-2 to TRBJ2-3, with a possible D match to TRBD2 (5 bases). The CDR3 contains 17 residues. The germline V gene has CDR1 SGHTA and CDR2 FQGNSA. Trimming removed 5 bases from V and 1 base from J, with 19 bases in between.

This clonotype showed up just a few times. The chain employs TRBV7-3 and TRBJ2-2; 8 nucleotides align to TRBD1. The V segment lost 6 bases and the J segment 7 bases; nucleotides outside the gene matches: 10. There are 15 residues in the CDR3. Per germline, CDR1 SGHTA and CDR2 FQGTGA. The CDR3 spells CASRVRDRHGGELFF. CDR3 DNA: TGTGCCAGCAGAGTTCGGGACAGGCACGGCGGGGAGCTGTTTTTT.

The chain is built from TRBV4-2 and TRBJ2-7, with unresolved D. The CDR3 runs to 13 residues. Germline V gene lookup returns CDR1 LGHNA and CDR2 YNFKEQ. Trimming pared 0 bases from V and 3 bases from J, leaving 6 bases between. The CDR3 sequence: CASSQEAVYEQYF. CDR3 nucleotide sequence: TGTGCCAGCAGCCAAGAGGCGGTCTACGAGCAGTACTTC.

Regarding this clonotype: Its ends do not fully match the called genes, so a read error is possible. The chain uses TRBV2 and TRBJ2-7; no reliable D call. Germline V gene data show CDR1 as SNHLY and CDR2 as FYNNEI. CDR3 length: 11 residues. The CDR3 reads CASSDPYKQYF. DNA for the CDR3: TGTGCCAGCAGCGATCCCTACAAGCAGTACTTC.